These 20 T cell receptor beta chains came from one sample sequenced in a study of blood T cells in healthy people across ages. Combining a sample-barcoded 5' primer with a J-beta primer mix, a second PCR ran for 7 to 11 cycles. TCRdb passed the 5' RACE reads through MiXCR, listing each CDR3 protein once. The table shows 800,000 to 950,000 distinct CDR3 sequences, with 25% to 30% occurring only once. The sample also formed part of further work on T cells of mothers and their children.

Sample: blood. All receptors derive from a woman in her 40s in good health.

The chain combines TRBV12-3 or TRBV12-4 with TRBJ2-7; possible D gene TRBD2, 5 bases. This CDR3 is built from 14 residues. V shed 8 bases and J shed 3 bases, with 17 bases lying between them. The DNA of the CDR3 is TGTGCCAGCTCTCCACTAGAGGTCGACTACGAGCAGTACTTC. This gives the protein CASSPLEVDYEQYF.

This clonotype was seen more than once but under ten times. Given a much more abundant clone one base away, this may be a read error. V gene TRBV6-1 combines with J gene TRBJ1-2, with D possibly TRBD1 on 6 matching bases. Per germline, CDR1 MNHNS and CDR2 SASEGT. V was shortened by 7 bases and J by 9 bases, with 24 bases between the two germline ends. This CDR3 contains 15 residues. The CDR3 DNA reads TGTGCCAGCAACCCTTGGGGGGCGCGGCGGCGAAGCTACACCTTC. It is translated as CASNPWGARRRSYTF.

This clonotype was counted ten times or more. This chain links TRBV4-1 with TRBJ2-6; 8 positions match TRBD1. Germline CDR1 is MGHRA and CDR2 is YSYEKL. The CDR3 runs 16 residues. V lost 6 bases to trimming and J lost 1 base; unmatched junction nucleotides: 5. The CDR3 coding sequence is TGCGCCAGCAGAGAAAACAGGGGGTCTGGGGCCAACGTCCTGACTTTC. This codes for CASRENRGSGANVLTF.

This clonotype was picked up a small number of times. This chain uses TRBV5-5 with TRBJ1-2; D is possibly TRBD1 (5 bases). Germline V CDR1 and CDR2: SGHKS, YYEKEE (reference sequence). The V end lost 4 bases, the J end lost 4 bases, and 11 bases lay between the germline ends. This CDR3 is built from 13 residues. CDR3 amino acids: CASSRGWGYGYTF. CDR3 nucleotides: TGTGCCAGCAGCCGGGGCTGGGGCTATGGCTACACCTTC.

This clonotype appeared a few times. CDR3 amino acids: CASRVGQSGEQYF. The CDR3 DNA reads as TGTGCCAGCAGGGTGGGACAGTCGGGCGAGCAGTACTTC. This rearrangement joins TRBV28 to TRBJ2-4; 7 nucleotides match TRBD1. The J call is in doubt because the DNA end fits TRBJ2-7 better. This CDR3 has 13 residues. Germline CDR1 and CDR2: MDHEN and SYDVKM.

Notes on this clonotype: This may arise from a read error, as a much more abundant clone is one base away. V usage is TRBV5-5 and J usage is TRBJ2-1, with D hard to call. CDR3 length: 16 amino acids. The V end lost 0 bases, the J end lost 10 bases, and 20 bases lay between the germline ends. Germline CDR1 reads SGHKS; CDR2 reads YYEKEE (reference sequence). The CDR3 loop is CASSLAIGRSSYEQFF. CDR3 sequence (DNA): TGTGCCAGCAGCTTGGCGATAGGACGGAGCTCCTACGAGCAGTTCTTC.

Worth noting for this clonotype: Just one base apart from a much larger clone, this may be a read error. The chain has TRBV20-1 and TRBJ2-7; D might be TRBD1 (5 bases). V was clipped by 1 base and J by 5 bases, with 12 bases between them. There are 13 residues in the CDR3. The germline gives CDR1 DFQATT, CDR2 SNEGSKA (reference sequence). The chain's CDR3 is CSARASGCNEQYF. CDR3 bases: TGCAGTGCTAGAGCTTCAGGGTGCAACGAGCAGTACTTC.

The rearrangement links TRBV29-1 to TRBJ2-2; unclear D gene. The length of the CDR3 is 13 residues. Looked up from germline, CDR1 is SQVTM and CDR2 is ANQGSEA. Trimming stripped 2 bases from V and 4 bases from J, with 8 bases between. The chain's CDR3 is CSVERRLTGELFF. The CDR3, as DNA: TGCAGCGTTGAAAGGAGACTCACCGGGGAGCTGTTTTTT.

In this sample, this clonotype turned up a few times. This sequence joins TRBV20-1 and TRBJ1-1; tentative D call: TRBD1 (6 bases). V was clipped by 1 base and J by 1 base, with 10 bases between them. CDR1 is DFQATT, CDR2 SNEGSKA, per germline (reference sequence). There are 14 residues in the CDR3. The CDR3 DNA reads as TGCAGTGCTAGAGGTCGGACAGAGAACACTGAAGCTTTCTTT. Encoded protein: CSARGRTENTEAFF.

Turning to this clonotype: This may stem from a read error, because a much larger clone lies one nucleotide away. The V and J genes are TRBV28 and TRBJ2-1; 7 positions agree with TRBD1. CDR3 length equals 15 residues. Germline CDR1 is MDHEN and CDR2 is SYDVKM. CDR3 bases: TGTACCAGCAGTTTATTTTCCCAGGGGGTCGGTGAGCAGTTCTTC. It translates to CTSSLFSQGVGEQFF. Full variable domain (missing parts from reference TRBV28 and TRBJ2-1): DVKVTQSSRYLVKRTGEKVFLECVQDMDHENMFWYRQDPGLGLRLIYFSYDVKMKEKGDIPEGYSVSREKKERFSLILESASTNQTSMYLCTSSLFSQGVGEQFFGPGTRLTVL.

V usage is TRBV24-1 and J usage is TRBJ1-1, with 7 bases matching TRBD1. Germline values: CDR1 KGHDR, CDR2 SFDVKD. CDR3 length: 14 residues. Losses at the gene ends were 5 bases for V and 5 bases for J; bases not matched to a gene: 7. In nucleotides, the CDR3 is TGTGCCACCAGTGGACCGGGACAGCAAACTGAAGCTTTCTTT. Translation: CATSGPGQQTEAFF.

The V gene is TRBV7-2, the J gene TRBJ1-2; D ambiguous. This CDR3 region has 15 residues. Trimming stripped 2 bases from V and 1 base from J, with 11 bases between. The germline gives CDR1 SGHTA, CDR2 FQGNSA. This CDR3 is CASSLMGGVNYGYTF. The DNA for the CDR3 is TGTGCCAGCAGCTTAATGGGCGGGGTTAACTATGGCTACACCTTC.

Concerning this clonotype itself: Just one base apart from a much larger clone, this may be a read error. This sequence joins TRBV7-9 and TRBJ2-6; weak D call: TRBD2 (6 bases). The CDR3 has 15 residues. The germline gives CDR1 SEHNR, CDR2 FQNEAQ (reference sequence). The DNA of the CDR3 is TGTGCCAGCACCCCGGAGGGAAGTGGGACCAACGTCCTGACTTTC. Amino acid sequence: CASTPEGSGTNVLTF.

This sequence joins TRBV20-1 and TRBJ2-5, with TRBD2 matching 9 bases. The ends lost 7 bases at V and 7 bases at J; junction bases unmatched: 13. CDR3 size: 14 residues. The germline V gene has CDR1 DFQATT and CDR2 SNEGSKA (reference sequence). In nucleotides, the CDR3 is TGCAGTGTTGAGAGCGGGGGGCGGTTCGGGACCCAGTACTTC. This gives the protein CSVESGGRFGTQYF.

The chain employs TRBV20-1 and TRBJ2-4, with 8 bases matching TRBD2. V lost 0 bases and J lost 13; bases outside the gene matches: 23. Germline lookup yields CDR1 DFQATT and CDR2 SNEGSKA (reference sequence). This CDR3 comprises 18 residues. The CDR3 sequence is CSARDRSMSAGVYNEQYF. Here the CDR3 DNA reads TGCAGTGCTAGAGATCGCTCAATGTCAGCGGGGGTCTACAATGAGCAGTACTTC.

The chain uses TRBV30 and TRBJ1-4; D is possibly TRBD1 (5 bases). V lost 0 bases and J lost 8, with 10 bases in between. The CDR3 extends over 13 amino acids. Germline V CDR1 and CDR2: GTSNPN, SVGIG (reference sequence). The CDR3 here is CAWSVGLTEKLFF. The CDR3 coding sequence is TGTGCCTGGAGTGTGGGGCTGACGGAAAAACTGTTTTTT.

In this sample, this clonotype turned up many times. This chain joins TRBV12-3 or TRBV12-4 and TRBJ2-5, with D hard to call. V was shortened by 7 bases and J by 3 bases, with 12 bases between the two germline ends. There are 13 residues in the CDR3. The CDR3 sequence is CASNSDGEETQYF. The CDR3 DNA is TGTGCCAGCAATTCTGACGGAGAAGAGACCCAGTACTTC.

In its sample, this clonotype was seen a few times. V gene TRBV19 combines with J gene TRBJ2-1, with 9 nucleotides matching TRBD2. Germline CDR1 LNHDA, CDR2 SQIVND (reference sequence). The CDR3 is made up of 13 amino acids. The trim removed 3 bases at V and 6 bases at J, leaving 0 bases unmatched. Written as DNA, the CDR3 is TGTGCCAGTAGTATGGGACTAGCCAATGAGCAGTTCTTC. Translation: CASSMGLANEQFF. Full variable domain (missing parts from reference TRBV19 and TRBJ2-1): DGGITQSPKYLFRKEGQNVTLSCEQNLNHDAMYWYRQDPGQGLRLIYYSQIVNDFQKGDIAEGYSVSREKKESFPLTVTSAQKNPTAFYLCASSMGLANEQFFGPGTRLTVL.

This clonotype was counted many times. The genes are TRBV7-9 and TRBJ2-5, with 9 bases fitting TRBD2. The germline gives CDR1 SEHNR, CDR2 FQNEAQ (reference sequence). J gave up 2 bases and V 4 bases, and 5 bases lay outside the gene matches. This CDR3 contains 15 residues. The CDR3 DNA follows: TGTGCCAGCAGCTCCGGGACTAGCTATCAAGAGACCCAGTACTTC. Its translation: CASSSGTSYQETQYF.

This clonotype was counted ten times or more. V is TRBV28 and J is TRBJ1-2, with TRBD1 as a possible D gene (6 bases). Trimming cost V 2 bases and J 6 bases, with 10 bases left between them. This CDR3 contains 13 residues. Looked up from germline, CDR1 is MDHEN and CDR2 is SYDVKM. For the CDR3, the DNA is TGTGCCAGCAGTTTAGAAGGGGGGCATGGCTACACCTTC. Encoded protein: CASSLEGGHGYTF.